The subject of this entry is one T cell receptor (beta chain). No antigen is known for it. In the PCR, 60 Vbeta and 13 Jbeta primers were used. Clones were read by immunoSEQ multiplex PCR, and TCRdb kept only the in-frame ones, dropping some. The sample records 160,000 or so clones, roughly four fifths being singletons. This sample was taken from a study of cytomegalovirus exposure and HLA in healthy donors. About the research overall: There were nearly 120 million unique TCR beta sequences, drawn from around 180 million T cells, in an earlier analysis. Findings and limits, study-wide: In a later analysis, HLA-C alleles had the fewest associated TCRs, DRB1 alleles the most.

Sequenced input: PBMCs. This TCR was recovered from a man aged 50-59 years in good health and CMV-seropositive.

CDR3 bases: TGTGCCAGCAGCGTAACTAGCGGGGGGCCAGATACGCAGTATTTT. Its protein is CASSVTSGGPDTQYF. The V gene is TRBV9, the J gene TRBJ2-3; TRBD2 matches 12 bases. The germline V gene encodes CDR1 SGDLS and CDR2 YYNGEE. The ends lost 1 base at V and 4 bases at J; junction bases unmatched: 1. This CDR3 has 15 amino acids.